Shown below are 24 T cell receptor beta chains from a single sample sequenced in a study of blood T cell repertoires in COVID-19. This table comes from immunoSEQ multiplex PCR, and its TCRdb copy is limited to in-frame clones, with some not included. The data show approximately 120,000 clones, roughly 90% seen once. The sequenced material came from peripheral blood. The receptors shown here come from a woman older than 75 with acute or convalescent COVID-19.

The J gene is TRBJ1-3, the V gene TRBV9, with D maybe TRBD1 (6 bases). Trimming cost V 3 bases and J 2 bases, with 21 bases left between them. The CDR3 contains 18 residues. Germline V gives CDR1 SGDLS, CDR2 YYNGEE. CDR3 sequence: CASSAERFLTGPGNTIYF. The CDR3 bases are TGTGCCAGCAGCGCAGAGAGGTTCCTGACAGGACCTGGAAACACCATATATTTT.

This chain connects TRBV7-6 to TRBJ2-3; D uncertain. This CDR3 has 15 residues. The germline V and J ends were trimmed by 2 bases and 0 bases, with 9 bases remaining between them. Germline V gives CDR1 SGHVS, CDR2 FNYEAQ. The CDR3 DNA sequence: TGTGCCAGCAGCTTAATGGGCCCTAGCACAGATACGCAGTATTTT. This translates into CASSLMGPSTDTQYF.

This CDR3 is CASSLALNPNGYTF. CDR3 in DNA: TGTGCCAGCAGCTTAGCGCTAAACCCTAATGGCTACACCTTC. The rearrangement uses TRBV7-9 and TRBJ1-2; D is uncertain. Looked up from germline, CDR1 is SEHNR and CDR2 is FQNEAQ (reference sequence). Trimming took off 0 bases at V and 6 bases at J, with 11 bases between the two ends. The CDR3 has 14 amino acids.

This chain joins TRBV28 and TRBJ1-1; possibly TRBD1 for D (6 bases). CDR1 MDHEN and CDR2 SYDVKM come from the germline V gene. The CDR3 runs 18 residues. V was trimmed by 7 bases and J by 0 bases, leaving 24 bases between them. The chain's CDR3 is CASNSLGEGVLVNTEAFF. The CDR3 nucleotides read TGTGCCAGCAATTCTCTAGGAGAGGGGGTACTGGTGAACACTGAAGCTTTCTTT.

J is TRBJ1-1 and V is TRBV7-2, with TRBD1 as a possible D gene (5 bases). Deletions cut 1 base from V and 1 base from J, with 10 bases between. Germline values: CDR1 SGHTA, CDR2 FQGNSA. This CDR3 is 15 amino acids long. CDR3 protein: CASSLDRRGNTEAFF. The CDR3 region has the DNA TGTGCCAGCAGCTTAGACCGGAGGGGGAACACTGAAGCTTTCTTT.

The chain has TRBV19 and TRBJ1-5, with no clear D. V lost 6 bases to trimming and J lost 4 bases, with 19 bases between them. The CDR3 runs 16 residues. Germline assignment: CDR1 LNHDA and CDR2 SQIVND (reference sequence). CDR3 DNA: TGTGCCAGTAGCAAAACCAAGACTGCTCAAAATCAGCCCCAGCATTTT. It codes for CASSKTKTAQNQPQHF.

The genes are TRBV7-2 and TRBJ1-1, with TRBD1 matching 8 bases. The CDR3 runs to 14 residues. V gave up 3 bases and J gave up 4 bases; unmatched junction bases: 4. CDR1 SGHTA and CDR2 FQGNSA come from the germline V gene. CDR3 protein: CASSFRQGPTEAFF. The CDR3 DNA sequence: TGTGCCAGCAGCTTCCGACAGGGGCCCACTGAAGCTTTCTTT.

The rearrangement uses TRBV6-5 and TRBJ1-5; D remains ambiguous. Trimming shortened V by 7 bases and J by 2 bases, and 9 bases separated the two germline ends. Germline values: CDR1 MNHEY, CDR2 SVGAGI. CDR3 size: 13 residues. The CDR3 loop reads CASNLGGNQPQHF. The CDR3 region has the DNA TGTGCCAGCAATCTAGGAGGCAATCAGCCCCAGCATTTT.

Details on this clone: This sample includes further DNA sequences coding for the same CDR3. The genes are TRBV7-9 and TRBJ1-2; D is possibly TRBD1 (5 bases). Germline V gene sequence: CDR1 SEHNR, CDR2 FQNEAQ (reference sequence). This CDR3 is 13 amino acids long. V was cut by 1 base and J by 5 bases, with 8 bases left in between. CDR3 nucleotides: TGTGCCAGCAGCTTAGGGCAGGGATATGGCTACACCTTC. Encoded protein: CASSLGQGYGYTF.

This chain's CDR3 is CASSEPKWTASGNTIYF. The CDR3 DNA sequence: TGTGCCAGCAGTGAACCGAAATGGACAGCCTCTGGAAACACCATATATTTT. The chain has TRBV6-1 and TRBJ1-3; D is perhaps TRBD1 (6 bases). There are 17 residues in the CDR3. Between the trimmed V and J ends, which lost 2 bases and 0 bases, there was a span of 14 bases. Germline values: CDR1 MNHNS, CDR2 SASEGT.

CDR3 coding DNA: TGTGCCAGCAGCTTGGGCCCAGGCAACTATGGCTACACCTTC. This encodes CASSLGPGNYGYTF. The rearrangement uses TRBV7-2 and TRBJ1-2; no firm D call. The CDR3 length is 14 residues. CDR1 is SGHTA, CDR2 FQGNSA, per germline. Between the trimmed V and J ends, which lost 3 bases and 2 bases, there was a span of 10 bases.

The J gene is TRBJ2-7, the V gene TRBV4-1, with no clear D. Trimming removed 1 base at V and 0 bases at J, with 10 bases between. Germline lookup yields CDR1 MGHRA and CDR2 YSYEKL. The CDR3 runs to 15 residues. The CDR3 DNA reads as TGCGCCAGCAGCCAAGCTCGCTACGACTCCTACGAGCAGTACTTC. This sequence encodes CASSQARYDSYEQYF.

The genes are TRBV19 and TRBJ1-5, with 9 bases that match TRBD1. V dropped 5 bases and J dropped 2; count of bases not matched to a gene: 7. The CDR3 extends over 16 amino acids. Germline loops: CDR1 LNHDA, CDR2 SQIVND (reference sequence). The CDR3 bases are TGTGCCAGTAGTGTAACAGGGGGCGGCGGCAATCAGCCCCAGCATTTT. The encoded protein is CASSVTGGGGNQPQHF.

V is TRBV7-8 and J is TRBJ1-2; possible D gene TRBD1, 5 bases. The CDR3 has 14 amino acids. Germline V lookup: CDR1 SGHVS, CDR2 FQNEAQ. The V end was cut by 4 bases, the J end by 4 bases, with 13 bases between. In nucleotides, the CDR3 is TGTGCCAGCAGCTCGCACGGACAAGTCTATGGCTACACCTTC. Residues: CASSSHGQVYGYTF.

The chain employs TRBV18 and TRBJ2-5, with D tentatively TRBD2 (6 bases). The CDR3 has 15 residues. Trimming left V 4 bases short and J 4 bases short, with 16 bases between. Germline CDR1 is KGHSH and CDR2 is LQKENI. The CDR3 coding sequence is TGTGCCAGCTCACGCTCGGGACTCCCCACAGAGACCCAGTACTTC. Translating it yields CASSRSGLPTETQYF.

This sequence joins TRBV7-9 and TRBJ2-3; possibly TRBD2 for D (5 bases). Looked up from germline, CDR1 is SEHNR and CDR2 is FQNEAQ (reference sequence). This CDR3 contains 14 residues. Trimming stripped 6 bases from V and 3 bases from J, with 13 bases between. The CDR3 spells CASSLSTGTDTQYF. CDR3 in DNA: TGTGCCAGCAGTTTATCTACGGGAACAGATACGCAGTATTTT.

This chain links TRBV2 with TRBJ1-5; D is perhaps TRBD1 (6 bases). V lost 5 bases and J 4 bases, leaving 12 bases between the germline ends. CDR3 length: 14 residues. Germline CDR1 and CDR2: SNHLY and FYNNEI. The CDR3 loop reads CASSTDRRNQPQHF. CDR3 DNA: TGTGCCAGCAGTACCGACAGGAGGAATCAGCCCCAGCATTTT. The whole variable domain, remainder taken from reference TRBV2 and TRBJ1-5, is EPEVTQTPSHQVTQMGQEVILRCVPISNHLYFYWYRQILGQKVEFLVSFYNNEISEKSEIFDDQFSVERPDGSNFTLKIRSTKLEDSAMYFCASSTDRRNQPQHFGDGTRLSIL.

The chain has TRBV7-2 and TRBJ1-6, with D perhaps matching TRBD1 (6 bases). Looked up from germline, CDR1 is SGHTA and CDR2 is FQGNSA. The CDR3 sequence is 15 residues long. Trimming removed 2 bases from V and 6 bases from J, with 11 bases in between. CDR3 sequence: CASSLLGGGNSPLHF. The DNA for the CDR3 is TGTGCCAGCAGCTTATTAGGGGGTGGTAATTCACCCCTCCACTTT.

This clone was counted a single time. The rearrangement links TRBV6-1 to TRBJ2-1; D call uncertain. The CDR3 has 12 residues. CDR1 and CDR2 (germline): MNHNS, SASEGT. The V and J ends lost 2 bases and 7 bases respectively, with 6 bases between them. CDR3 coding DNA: TGTGCCAGCAGTGAAATCGGGAATGAGCAGTTCTTC. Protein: CASSEIGNEQFF.

CDR3 in DNA: TGTGCCAGTAGTATAGCAGGTAGCGGGACGTACTCCTACGAGCAGTACTTC. This translates into CASSIAGSGTYSYEQYF. This chain uses TRBV19 with TRBJ2-7, with TRBD2 identical over 8 bases. The CDR3 contains 17 residues. Germline-derived CDR1 and CDR2 are LNHDA and SQIVND (reference sequence). Losses at the gene ends were 1 base for V and 0 bases for J; bases not matched to a gene: 8.

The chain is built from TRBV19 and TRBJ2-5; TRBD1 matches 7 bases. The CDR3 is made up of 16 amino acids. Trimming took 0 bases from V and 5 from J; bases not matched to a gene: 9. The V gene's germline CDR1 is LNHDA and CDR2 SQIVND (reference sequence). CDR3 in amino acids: CASSIDDREGEETQYF. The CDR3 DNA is TGTGCCAGTAGTATAGATGACAGGGAAGGTGAGGAGACCCAGTACTTC.

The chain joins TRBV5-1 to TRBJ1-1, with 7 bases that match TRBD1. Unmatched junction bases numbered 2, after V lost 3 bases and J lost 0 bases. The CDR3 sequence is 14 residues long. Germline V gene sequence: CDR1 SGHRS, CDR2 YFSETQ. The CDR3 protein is CASSSGQMNTEAFF. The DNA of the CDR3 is TGCGCCAGCAGCTCGGGACAGATGAACACTGAAGCTTTCTTT.

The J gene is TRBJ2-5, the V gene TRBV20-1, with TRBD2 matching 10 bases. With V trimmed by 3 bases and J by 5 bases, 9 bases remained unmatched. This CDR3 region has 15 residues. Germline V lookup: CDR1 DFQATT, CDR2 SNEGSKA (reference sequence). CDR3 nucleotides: TGCAGTGCTAGTCGGCTAGCGGGGGATTCGGAGACCCAGTACTTC. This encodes CSASRLAGDSETQYF.

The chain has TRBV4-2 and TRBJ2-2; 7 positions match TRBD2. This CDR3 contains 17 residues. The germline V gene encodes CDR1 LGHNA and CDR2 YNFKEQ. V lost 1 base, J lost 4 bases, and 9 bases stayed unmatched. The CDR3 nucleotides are TGTGCCAGCAGCCAAGTCTGGGCGGGAGAAGCCACCGGGGAGCTGTTTTTT. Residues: CASSQVWAGEATGELFF.